Shown below are 31 T cell receptor beta chains from a single sample sequenced in a study of blood T cell repertoires in COVID-19. Assay: immunoSEQ multiplex PCR; the TCRdb copy retains only in-frame clones and omits some. The profile shows some 120,000 clones, around nine tenths of them singletons. The material sequenced was peripheral blood. These receptors were collected from a man in his 60s with COVID-19, enrolled during active disease.

The chain couples TRBV5-1 to TRBJ2-7; the D gene is possibly TRBD1 (5 bases). CDR1 and CDR2 (germline): SGHRS, YFSETQ. Trimming removed 3 bases from V and 3 bases from J, with 10 bases in between. CDR3 size: 13 residues. The CDR3: CASSSVQGYEQYF. CDR3 DNA: TGCGCCAGCAGCTCGGTGCAGGGCTACGAGCAGTACTTC. The full variable domain, completed using reference TRBV5-1 and TRBJ2-7, is KAGVTQTPRYLIKTRGQQVTLSCSPISGHRSVSWYQQTPGQGLQFLFEYFSETQRNKGNFPGRFSGRQFSNSRSEMNVSTLELGDSALYLCASSSVQGYEQYFGPGTRLTVT.

The rearrangement uses TRBV5-4 and TRBJ2-1; 7 bases line up with TRBD2. CDR3 length: 16 amino acids. Germline loops: CDR1 SGHNT, CDR2 YYREEE (reference sequence). V lost 4 bases, J lost 4 bases, and 11 bases stayed unmatched. In DNA form, the CDR3 reads TGTGCCAGCAGCGTGGTGGGGGGAGGGAGGTACAATGAGCAGTTCTTC. Its translation is CASSVVGGGRYNEQFF.

In DNA form, the CDR3 reads TGTGCCAGCTCACCACAGGCGGATGGCTACACCTTC. Protein sequence: CASSPQADGYTF. The genes are TRBV18 and TRBJ1-2; D is undetermined. The CDR3 runs to 12 residues. Trimming removed 1 base at V and 6 bases at J, with 6 bases between. Germline values: CDR1 KGHSH, CDR2 LQKENI.

This chain connects TRBV7-2 to TRBJ2-7, with 9 bases lining up with TRBD2. The length of the CDR3 is 16 residues. In germline, CDR1 is SGHTA, CDR2 FQGNSA. Germline trimming cut 0 bases from V and 7 bases from J; bases unmatched to any gene: 10. This chain's CDR3 is CASSLASGSQRGEQYF. In DNA form, the CDR3 reads TGTGCCAGCAGCTTAGCTAGCGGGAGCCAAAGGGGGGAGCAGTACTTC.

The chain is built from TRBV28 and TRBJ2-7; possibly TRBD1 for D (5 bases). Trimming removed 6 bases at V and 0 bases at J, with 15 bases between. Germline CDR1 MDHEN, CDR2 SYDVKM. This CDR3 region has 15 residues. The CDR3 DNA follows: TGTGCCAGCAGCGATGCTAGACAGCTCTCCTACGAGCAGTACTTC. It yields the protein CASSDARQLSYEQYF.

The rearrangement joins TRBV11-2 to TRBJ2-2, with 8 bases fitting TRBD1. The V segment lost 3 bases and the J segment 4 bases; nucleotides outside the gene matches: 1. Germline V CDR1 and CDR2: SGHAT, FQNNGV. This CDR3 spans 14 amino acids. The CDR3 region is CASSFTGGTGELFF. DNA for the CDR3: TGTGCCAGCAGCTTTACAGGGGGCACCGGGGAGCTGTTTTTT.

The chain is built from TRBV7-2 and TRBJ2-5, with 9 positions matching TRBD1. With V trimmed by 5 bases and J by 1 base, 2 bases remained unmatched. The CDR3 runs to 14 residues. The germline V gene has CDR1 SGHTA and CDR2 FQGNSA. This chain's CDR3 is CASSRGQGQETQYF. The CDR3 region has the DNA TGTGCCAGCAGCCGGGGACAGGGCCAAGAGACCCAGTACTTC.

V usage is TRBV6-5 and J usage is TRBJ2-7; the match to TRBD2 covers 8 bases. This CDR3 is built from 15 residues. Losses at the gene ends were 2 bases for V and 5 bases for J; bases not matched to a gene: 8. CDR1 is MNHEY, CDR2 SVGAGI, per germline. DNA of the CDR3: TGTGCCAGCAGTTACGGCGGGGGGTATGCTGACGAGCAGTACTTC. Translated, it gives CASSYGGGYADEQYF.

The CDR3 DNA reads as TGCAGCGTTGGGGCATCACGGGGAGAGACCCAGTACTTC. As protein: CSVGASRGETQYF. The chain employs TRBV29-1 and TRBJ2-5, with TRBD2 as a possible D gene (5 bases). Germline loops: CDR1 SQVTM, CDR2 ANQGSEA. The CDR3 length is 13 residues. V gave up 4 bases and J gave up 4 bases, with 13 bases separating them.

V is TRBV6-5 and J is TRBJ2-7; 10 nucleotides line up with TRBD1. J lost 2 bases, V lost 5 bases, and 6 bases had no gene match. The CDR3 length is 15 residues. The germline V gene has CDR1 MNHEY and CDR2 SVGAGI. CDR3 nucleotide sequence: TGTGCCAGCAGTCCCCGGGACAGGGGTACCTACGAGCAGTACTTC. The encoded protein is CASSPRDRGTYEQYF.

The rearrangement joins TRBV4-1 to TRBJ1-4, with 8 bases identical to TRBD1. This CDR3 is 15 amino acids long. V lost 3 bases, J lost 7 bases, and 7 bases stayed unmatched. Germline CDR1 and CDR2: MGHRA and YSYEKL. CDR3 in DNA: TGCGCCAGCAGCCACCCCGGACAGGGTATTGAAAAACTGTTTTTT. Its protein is CASSHPGQGIEKLFF.

The sample holds a few counts of this clone. The chain links TRBV19 to TRBJ2-5; D gene uncertain. V was cut by 5 bases and J by 4 bases, with 14 bases left in between. The germline CDR1 and CDR2 sequences are LNHDA and SQIVND (reference sequence). The CDR3 runs 14 residues. The CDR3: CASSFIGSSETQYF. The CDR3 nucleotides are TGTGCCAGTAGTTTTATCGGGTCCTCAGAGACCCAGTACTTC.

This chain links TRBV10-2 with TRBJ2-1; 7 nucleotides line up with TRBD2. Trimming took 6 bases from V and 7 from J; bases not matched to a gene: 6. This CDR3 is built from 13 residues. Per the germline V gene, CDR1 is WSHSY and CDR2 is SAAADI. The CDR3: CASSSFGGNEQFF. DNA of the CDR3: TGCGCCAGCAGCTCCTTCGGGGGGAATGAGCAGTTCTTC.

The chain is built from TRBV20-1 and TRBJ1-1, with D maybe TRBD1 (6 bases). This CDR3 is 13 amino acids long. Between the trimmed V and J ends, which lost 3 bases and 2 bases, there was a span of 10 bases. Germline lookup yields CDR1 DFQATT and CDR2 SNEGSKA (reference sequence). This chain's CDR3 is CSASIGTNTEAFF. CDR3 bases: TGCAGTGCTAGTATCGGGACAAACACTGAAGCTTTCTTT.

V gene TRBV3-1 (or the pseudogene TRBV3-2) combines with J gene TRBJ1-3; D ambiguous. V lost 0 bases and J lost 4, with 10 bases in between. The CDR3 extends over 15 amino acids. Looked up from germline, CDR1 is LGHDT and CDR2 is YNNKEL (reference sequence). The CDR3 region is CASSQDSGEGNTIYF. For the CDR3, the DNA is TGTGCCAGCAGCCAAGATTCCGGGGAGGGAAACACCATATATTTT.

The chain employs TRBV20-1 and TRBJ1-1; D is ambiguous. Trimming pared 3 bases from V and 3 bases from J, leaving 8 bases between. The CDR3 is made up of 12 amino acids. Germline CDR1 reads DFQATT; CDR2 reads SNEGSKA (reference sequence). This CDR3 is CSASVVDTEAFF. CDR3 DNA: TGCAGTGCTAGTGTCGTTGACACTGAAGCTTTCTTT.

This chain links TRBV28 with TRBJ2-3, with 10 bases that match TRBD2. CDR1 MDHEN and CDR2 SYDVKM come from the germline V gene. V was clipped by 4 bases and J by 7 bases; unmatched bases: 11. The CDR3 length is 16 residues. The CDR3 DNA reads TGTGCCAGCAGTTCCGTGGGAGCGGGAGGGCCGTATACGCAGTATTTT. Residues: CASSSVGAGGPYTQYF.

V gene TRBV15 combines with J gene TRBJ1-1; TRBD1 matches at 7 bases. Per the germline V gene, CDR1 is LNHNV and CDR2 is YYDKDF (reference sequence). V lost 5 bases and J lost 4; bases outside the gene matches: 10. The CDR3 extends over 15 amino acids. The CDR3 coding sequence is TGTGCCACCAGCCGAAAACGAGCAGGGGGCACTGAAGCTTTCTTT. Amino acid sequence: CATSRKRAGGTEAFF.

The chain combines TRBV24-1 with TRBJ1-2; no clear D. The CDR3 is 14 amino acids. Trimming stripped 4 bases from V and 8 bases from J, with 16 bases between. The germline V gene encodes CDR1 KGHDR and CDR2 SFDVKD. The CDR3 region has the DNA TGTGCCACCAGTGACCCTGGAGGGTTGGGGGGCTACACCTTC. Residues: CATSDPGGLGGYTF.

This clone was found once. V usage is TRBV19 and J usage is TRBJ2-5, with D maybe TRBD1 (6 bases). This CDR3 has 13 amino acids. V lost 4 bases, J lost 3 bases, and 9 bases lay in between. CDR1 is LNHDA, CDR2 SQIVND, per germline (reference sequence). Here the CDR3 reads CASSRGQKETQYF. The CDR3, as DNA: TGTGCCAGTAGTAGAGGACAGAAAGAGACCCAGTACTTC.

This sequence joins TRBV4-1 and TRBJ2-1; D perhaps matches TRBD2 (6 bases). V was trimmed by 3 bases and J by 6 bases, leaving 9 bases between them. Germline V lookup: CDR1 MGHRA, CDR2 YSYEKL. This CDR3 region has 13 residues. CDR3 nucleotides: TGCGCCAGCAGCCAGAGACTAGGCAATGAGCAGTTCTTC. Translation: CASSQRLGNEQFF.

This clone appeared a single time. The chain joins TRBV19 to TRBJ2-3; D perhaps matches TRBD2 (6 bases). The CDR3 sequence is 15 residues long. From germline, CDR1 is LNHDA and CDR2 SQIVND (reference sequence). The germline V and J ends were trimmed by 1 base and 2 bases, with 10 bases remaining between them. The CDR3 spells CASSIGSGPTDTQYF. In nucleotides, the CDR3 is TGTGCCAGTAGTATAGGTAGCGGACCCACAGATACGCAGTATTTT.

The chain uses TRBV6-6 and TRBJ2-5, with 7 nucleotides matching TRBD1. CDR1 is MNHNY and CDR2 is SVGAGI in the germline V gene (reference sequence). CDR3 size: 13 residues. The V segment lost 7 bases and the J segment 3 bases; nucleotides outside the gene matches: 5. The CDR3 DNA follows: TGTGCCAGCAAGGATGGGACAGAAGAGACCCAGTACTTC. It encodes CASKDGTEETQYF.

V and J are TRBV6-6 and TRBJ1-1; TRBD1 aligns across 8 bases. The germline V gene encodes CDR1 MNHNY and CDR2 SVGAGI (reference sequence). CDR3 length: 16 amino acids. Unmatched junction bases numbered 15, after V lost 7 bases and J lost 5 bases. The CDR3: CASTFPKGQGGTEAFF. In nucleotides, the CDR3 is TGTGCCAGCACTTTTCCTAAAGGACAGGGCGGGACTGAAGCTTTCTTT.

V and J are TRBV3-1 (or the pseudogene TRBV3-2) and TRBJ1-2, with unresolved D. Trimming left V 4 bases short and J 8 bases short, with 11 bases between. Germline lookup yields CDR1 LGHDT and CDR2 YNNKEL (reference sequence). The CDR3 contains 12 residues. CDR3 residues: CASSRGGNGYTF. The CDR3 bases are TGTGCCAGCAGCCGGGGAGGGAACGGCTACACCTTC.

The gene calls are TRBV11-3 and TRBJ1-2, with D perhaps TRBD1 (5 bases). CDR3 size: 19 residues. V gave up 3 bases and J gave up 5 bases, with 28 bases separating them. CDR1 is SGHNT and CDR2 is YENEEA in the germline V gene. The CDR3 spells CASSFGQRGGPRGPYGYTF. In DNA form, the CDR3 reads TGTGCCAGCAGCTTCGGCCAAAGAGGAGGGCCAAGGGGCCCTTATGGCTACACCTTC.

This chain connects TRBV28 to TRBJ2-4, with D possibly being TRBD2 (6 bases). V shed 4 bases and J shed 3 bases, with 16 bases lying between them. The CDR3 contains 16 residues. Germline V gene data show CDR1 as MDHEN and CDR2 as SYDVKM. CDR3 sequence reads: CASSSWEEPLKNIQYF. CDR3 nucleotides: TGTGCCAGCAGTTCCTGGGAGGAACCACTCAAAAACATTCAGTACTTC.

This clone has a single count. The junction departs from germline at one end; a sequencing error may be responsible. This chain uses TRBV7-3 with TRBJ2-2; D perhaps matches TRBD2 (5 bases). This CDR3 has 15 amino acids. Per the germline V gene, CDR1 is SGHTA and CDR2 is FQGTGA. The CDR3 region has the DNA TGTGCCAGCAGCCCTTCCATAGGCGACACCGGGGAGCTATTTTTT. It translates to CASSPSIGDTGELFF.

The table lists this clone with a few counts. The sample carries other DNA sequences with the same CDR3. The V gene is TRBV6-4, the J gene TRBJ2-1, with TRBD2 matching over 13 bases. V trimming: 4 bases; J trimming: 6 bases; junction bases outside the gene matches: 3. There are 15 residues in the CDR3. CDR1 is MRHNA and CDR2 is SNTAGT in the germline V gene. The CDR3 DNA is TGTGCCAGCAGTGGGACTAGCGGGAGTGGCAATGAGCAGTTCTTC. Protein sequence: CASSGTSGSGNEQFF.

The CDR3 DNA reads TGTGCCAGCAGCCAAACAGGTCGAACAGATACGCAGTATTTT. Encoded protein: CASSQTGRTDTQYF. This chain connects TRBV4-2 to TRBJ2-3; D is possibly TRBD1 (5 bases). The germline V gene has CDR1 LGHNA and CDR2 YNFKEQ. V lost 2 bases to trimming and J lost 3 bases, with 9 bases between them. The CDR3 is made up of 14 amino acids.

The CDR3 protein is CASSRLAGGSSTDTQYF. The DNA of the CDR3 is TGTGCCAGCTCCCGACTAGCGGGAGGGTCTAGCACAGATACGCAGTATTTT. J is TRBJ2-3 and V is TRBV7-8; 14 nucleotides line up with TRBD2. The CDR3 sequence is 17 residues long. Germline V gene data show CDR1 as SGHVS and CDR2 as FQNEAQ. Trimming at V came to 8 bases and at J to 0 bases, leaving 7 bases not matched to a gene.